This entry features one TCR beta chain sequence. Antigen specificity is unknown. This record belongs to a study of cytomegalovirus exposure and HLA in healthy donors. Study outcomes and limitations: The productive fraction for most TCR beta V segments was about 90% or about 30% in an earlier analysis. Most TCRs appeared rarely, but some public TCRs recurred in many donors.

The primer mix had 60 Vbeta and 13 Jbeta primers. The assay was immunoSEQ multiplex PCR, and TCRdb's table has in-frame clones only and misses some. The sample consists of 130,000 or so clones, approximately 78% of them appearing once. Germline V gene sequence: CDR1 SGHRS, CDR2 YFSETQ. Trimming took 5 bases from V and 0 from J, leaving 11 bases between them. CDR3 length equals 14 residues. This receptor was identified in a woman between 35 and 50 years old in good health and CMV-seronegative. The chain joins TRBV5-1 to TRBJ1-1; D unresolved. Sequenced sample: PBMCs. This chain's CDR3 is CASSFWQLNTEAFF. The CDR3 coding sequence is TGCGCCAGCAGTTTTTGGCAACTGAACACTGAAGCTTTCTTT.